Each of the 10 T cell receptor beta chains below was sequenced from the same sample in a study of control samples from healthy donors and cancer patients. The method was immunoSEQ multiplex PCR; TCRdb's version includes in-frame clones alone and lacks a portion of them. Counted here are about 140,000 clones, around 94% occurring once; the ten biggest clones make up around 14%. The specimen sequenced was blood. These TCRs come from a man aged 35-49 years in good health.

The chain is built from TRBV7-2 and TRBJ2-2, with D maybe TRBD2 (6 bases). This CDR3 comprises 16 residues. V was pared by 6 bases and J by 4 bases, with 18 bases between. Per the germline V gene, CDR1 is SGHTA and CDR2 is FQGNSA. This CDR3 reads CASRKPRVGGTGELFF. CDR3 DNA: TGTGCCAGCAGGAAACCGCGTGTCGGGGGCACCGGGGAGCTGTTTTTT.

For the CDR3, the DNA is TGTGCCAGCATCCAGGCGAACACCGGGGAGCTGTTTTTT. This gives the protein CASIQANTGELFF. The V call is TRBV6-6, the J call TRBJ2-2, with D unresolved. Trimming removed 7 bases at V and 0 bases at J, with 6 bases between. CDR1 and CDR2 (germline): MNHNY, SVGAGI (reference sequence). This CDR3 contains 13 residues.

V usage is TRBV9 and J usage is TRBJ1-3; 8 positions match TRBD1. The length of the CDR3 is 15 residues. Germline V gene lookup returns CDR1 SGDLS and CDR2 YYNGEE. Losses at the gene ends were 3 bases for V and 4 bases for J; bases not matched to a gene: 6. This chain's CDR3 is CASSAGSGGGNTIYF. The DNA for the CDR3 is TGTGCCAGCAGCGCTGGGTCAGGGGGCGGAAACACCATATATTTT.

The chain recombines TRBV25-1 with TRBJ1-1; a weak D match, TRBD1 (6 bases). The V gene lost 6 bases and the J gene lost 3 bases, with 17 bases spanning the gap. CDR1 is MGHDK, CDR2 SYGVNS, per germline. CDR3 size: 15 residues. For the CDR3, the DNA is TGTGCCAGCAGCCCGCGCAGGGGCGCGGACACTGAAGCTTTCTTT. As protein: CASSPRRGADTEAFF.

The sample holds one count of this clone. The J gene is TRBJ2-2, the V gene TRBV2; a weak D match, TRBD2 (5 bases). CDR3 size: 18 residues. CDR1 SNHLY and CDR2 FYNNEI come from the germline V gene. Trimming removed 7 bases at V and 0 bases at J, with 21 bases between. The CDR3 coding sequence is TGTGCCAGCAATTATTTCTTTAGAGGGAGTCCGAACACCGGGGAGCTGTTTTTT. This gives the protein CASNYFFRGSPNTGELFF.

DNA for the CDR3: TGTGCCAGCAGCTTAGCGTCGTTGGCGGGCTACACCTTC. Translation: CASSLASLAGYTF. The chain is built from TRBV11-2 and TRBJ1-2; D is ambiguous. Germline loops: CDR1 SGHAT, CDR2 FQNNGV. The CDR3 spans 13 residues. Trimming removed 1 base from V and 8 bases from J, with 11 bases in between.

The chain joins TRBV5-6 to TRBJ2-1; weak D call: TRBD1 (6 bases). Germline-derived CDR1 and CDR2 are SGHDT and YYEEEE. V was trimmed by 3 bases and J by 4 bases, leaving 14 bases between them. The CDR3 has 15 amino acids. The CDR3 reads CASSSPGHLYNEQFF. CDR3 DNA sequence: TGTGCCAGCAGCTCTCCGGGACACCTTTACAATGAGCAGTTCTTC.

The chain links TRBV6-5 to TRBJ2-7; 8 bases are a match to TRBD2. V lost 6 bases, J lost 2 bases, and 6 bases stayed unmatched. Per the germline V gene, CDR1 is MNHEY and CDR2 is SVGAGI. The CDR3 is 14 residues long. CDR3 bases: TGTGCCAGCAGAAGACTAGCGAGTGCCTACGAGCAGTACTTC. It yields the protein CASRRLASAYEQYF.

This chain uses TRBV6-1 with TRBJ1-2, with D perhaps matching TRBD1 (5 bases). Germline V gene lookup returns CDR1 MNHNS and CDR2 SASEGT. The CDR3 extends over 16 amino acids. V was shortened by 0 bases and J by 3 bases, with 14 bases between the two germline ends. The CDR3 DNA sequence: TGTGCCAGCAGTGAAGCTCGGGGCAGGATAGACTATGGCTACACCTTC. As protein: CASSEARGRIDYGYTF.

The J gene is TRBJ2-1, the V gene TRBV6-5; 10 bases align to TRBD2. Germline CDR1 is MNHEY and CDR2 is SVGAGI. V lost 2 bases to trimming and J lost 8 bases; unmatched junction nucleotides: 6. The CDR3 extends over 15 amino acids. The CDR3 DNA is TGTGCCAGCAGTTACGGGTCTAGCGGGAGCGATGAGCAGTTCTTC. Translation: CASSYGSSGSDEQFF.